This TCR beta chain is drawn from a study of CD8+ T cells in alopecia areata. Findings and limits, study-wide: One nonresponder makes the tie between baseline CD8+ expansion and response uncertain.

From germline, CDR1 is SGHKS and CDR2 YYEKEE (reference sequence). The CDR3 runs 15 residues. The V and J ends lost 4 bases and 1 base respectively, with 11 bases between them. Treatment denoted: oral pan-JAK inhibitor, 5-10 mg twice daily. Lesional scalp punch biopsies and peripheral blood were collected from alopecia areata patients. This clone occurred a few times. As yet, its antigen is unknown. Extracted RNA was reverse transcribed, and the resulting cDNA served as sequencing template. Sequenced by immunoSEQ multiplex PCR; TCRdb stores in-frame clones only, minus some. This table has about 260,000 clones, 60% appearing once.

V usage is TRBV5-5 and J usage is TRBJ2-2; D may be TRBD1 or TRBD2 (5 bases each). This TCR came from a human donor with alopecia areata. The sample was CD4+ T cells sorted from blood, taken around week 54, from a patient treated with tofacitinib. The CDR3, as DNA: TGTGCCAGCAGCACCCGGGACGGGAACACCGGGGAGCTGTTTTTT. Translation gives CASSTRDGNTGELFF.